The clone carrying this T cell receptor (beta chain) was seen many times. Its antigen is still unknown. After constant-region reverse-primer amplification, full-length variable regions underwent semi-nested PCR with Nested Universal Primer A. A single record per CDR3 protein comes from TCRdb applying MiXCR to the 5' RACE reads. This sample has about 40,000 distinct CDR3 sequences, with approximately 31% found just once. Memory CD4+ cells were defined as CD4+CD45RO+CD25-. Study findings and constraints: Larger-cohort validation covered only one TCR beta V-J rearrangement.

The CDR3 sequence is 14 residues long. Looked up from germline, CDR1 is SQVTM and CDR2 is ANQGSEA. The V end lost 2 bases, the J end lost 4 bases, and 13 bases lay between the germline ends. This sequence joins TRBV29-1 and TRBJ2-3; D remains unclear. What was sequenced was tumor-infiltrating memory CD4+ T cells sorted from the breast tumor. Subset of the sample: memory CD4+ T cells, CD4+CD45RO+CD25-. This TCR derives from a female donor with breast cancer. The CDR3 DNA follows: TGCAGCGTTGAATGGCAGTATAGTGCAGATACGCAGTATTTT. Translating it yields CSVEWQYSADTQYF.